The 24 T cell receptor beta chains below were found in one sample sequenced in a study of beta chain features in type 1 diabetes. Findings and caveats of the study: TCRB CDR3 length was moderately but significantly reduced in all four CD4+ subsets of Type 1 diabetes patients.

No antigen has been identified for these receptors. cDNA synthesis used the whole RNA isolate, giving expressed TCRB sequences. Some clones are missing from TCRdb's copy, which holds only in-frame ones; the method was immunoSEQ multiplex PCR. This sample has roughly 250,000 clones; about a fifth occur once, and the top ten carry around 0.03%. Sequencing was performed on naive CD4+ T cells from blood. Receptors were obtained from a woman between 40 and 50 years old with type 1 diabetes.

This clone has more than one count but fewer than ten. The chain links TRBV29-1 to TRBJ2-3; D unresolved. V lost 7 bases, J lost 4 bases, and 15 bases lay in between. The germline V gene has CDR1 SQVTM and CDR2 ANQGSEA. This CDR3 is built from 13 residues. CDR3 amino acids: CSAGRRGADTQYF. The CDR3 DNA reads TGCAGCGCCGGCCGGCGAGGTGCAGATACGCAGTATTTT.

A few counts support this clone. The J gene is TRBJ2-1, the V gene TRBV7-2, with D possibly TRBD2 on 5 matching bases. Germline CDR1 SGHTA, CDR2 FQGNSA. V gave up 0 bases and J gave up 8 bases, with 11 bases separating them. There are 14 residues in the CDR3. The CDR3 reads CASSLARLAHEQFF. The CDR3 DNA follows: TGTGCCAGCAGCTTAGCGCGGCTAGCCCATGAGCAGTTCTTC.

The rearrangement joins TRBV4-1 to TRBJ2-5; 9 bases match TRBD1. From germline, CDR1 is MGHRA and CDR2 YSYEKL. With 4 bases clipped from V and 2 bases from J, the junction kept 5 bases outside the gene matches. The CDR3 contains 15 residues. As DNA, the CDR3 is TGCGCCAGCAGCCGGACAGGGGAACCACAAGAGACCCAGTACTTC. Protein product: CASSRTGEPQETQYF.

A few counts support this clone. V gene TRBV7-2 combines with J gene TRBJ1-1; perhaps TRBD1 as D (6 bases). The germline V gene encodes CDR1 SGHTA and CDR2 FQGNSA. Trimming cost V 7 bases and J 8 bases, with 17 bases left between them. The CDR3 length is 13 residues. The CDR3 sequence is CASTIRQGTEAFF. Here the CDR3 DNA reads TGTGCCAGCACCATCAGGCAAGGGACAGAAGCTTTCTTT.

The sample holds a few counts of this clone. V is TRBV29-1 and J is TRBJ2-5; 8 bases are shared with TRBD2. V lost 5 bases, J lost 2 bases, and 13 bases stayed unmatched. The CDR3 has 16 residues. Germline V CDR1 and CDR2: SQVTM, ANQGSEA. The DNA of the CDR3 is TGCAGCGTTACCCCGGGGGTAGCGGGACCTCAAGAGACCCAGTACTTC. This sequence encodes CSVTPGVAGPQETQYF.

CDR3 DNA: TGTGCCAGCAGCACAAGGGGGGGAACGGAGACCCAGTACTTC. Translating gives CASSTRGGTETQYF. The J gene is TRBJ2-5, the V gene TRBV7-9, with D perhaps TRBD2 (7 bases). Between the trimmed V and J ends, which lost 5 bases and 5 bases, there was a span of 15 bases. Germline V CDR1 and CDR2: SEHNR, FQNEAQ (reference sequence). The CDR3 has 14 residues.

This clone has just a few counts. The rearrangement links TRBV27 to TRBJ1-1; 7 nucleotides line up with TRBD1. The CDR3 is made up of 13 amino acids. The germline V gene encodes CDR1 MNHEY and CDR2 SMNVEV (reference sequence). With 4 bases clipped from V and 11 bases from J, the junction kept 10 bases outside the gene matches. Written as DNA, the CDR3 is TGTGCCAGCAGTTCACTGACAGGGTTCGGTGCTTTCTTT. It yields the protein CASSSLTGFGAFF.

This clone has only a few counts. The chain uses TRBV19 and TRBJ1-1; TRBD1 might be the D (6 bases). Looked up from germline, CDR1 is LNHDA and CDR2 is SQIVND (reference sequence). There are 14 residues in the CDR3. Trimming shortened V by 7 bases and J by 7 bases, and 19 bases separated the two germline ends. CDR3 in amino acids: CASTRDGGSGEAFF. The CDR3 DNA sequence: TGTGCCAGTACCCGAGATGGGGGCAGCGGTGAAGCTTTCTTT.

This chain connects TRBV7-9 to TRBJ1-1; D is unclear. Germline V CDR1 and CDR2: SEHNR, FQNEAQ (reference sequence). V was pared by 1 base and J by 10 bases, with 10 bases between. The CDR3 covers 12 residues. This chain's CDR3 is CASSLGGLAAFF. CDR3 in DNA: TGTGCCAGCAGCTTAGGAGGGTTAGCAGCTTTCTTT. The full variable domain, rest sourced from reference TRBV7-9 and TRBJ1-1, is DTGVSQNPRHKITKRGQNVTFRCDPISEHNRLYWYRQTLGQGPEFLTYFQNEAQLEKSRLLSDRFSAERPKGSFSTLEIQRTEQGDSAMYLCASSLGGLAAFFGQGTRLTVV.

The V call is TRBV2, the J call TRBJ2-3, with TRBD2 matching over 9 bases. This CDR3 comprises 14 residues. CDR1 and CDR2 from the germline V gene are SNHLY and FYNNEI. J was trimmed by 1 base and V by 8 bases; bases with no gene match: 4. The CDR3 is CASEAGGGTDTQYF. The DNA of the CDR3 is TGTGCCAGCGAGGCGGGAGGGGGCACAGATACGCAGTATTTT.

Only a few counts were recorded for this clone. This chain uses TRBV7-9 with TRBJ2-1, with 14 bases matching TRBD2. V was clipped by 6 bases and J by 9 bases; unmatched bases: 10. The CDR3 contains 16 residues. CDR1 is SEHNR, CDR2 FQNEAQ, per germline (reference sequence). Here the CDR3 reads CASSSPGLAGAAEQFF. The CDR3 nucleotides are TGTGCCAGCAGTTCTCCGGGACTAGCGGGAGCTGCTGAGCAGTTCTTC. Complete variable domain (other parts from reference TRBV7-9 and TRBJ2-1): DTGVSQNPRHKITKRGQNVTFRCDPISEHNRLYWYRQTLGQGPEFLTYFQNEAQLEKSRLLSDRFSAERPKGSFSTLEIQRTEQGDSAMYLCASSSPGLAGAAEQFFGPGTRLTVL.

The chain has TRBV6-5 and TRBJ2-7, with 8 bases fitting TRBD1. This CDR3 comprises 14 residues. Germline assignment: CDR1 MNHEY and CDR2 SVGAGI. Trimming took 2 bases from V and 6 from J; bases not matched to a gene: 6. CDR3 in DNA: TGTGCCAGCAGTTACGAGGACAGGGTCACCGAGCAGTACTTC. Translation gives CASSYEDRVTEQYF.

The gene calls are TRBV10-3 and TRBJ2-7; D ambiguous. This CDR3 spans 11 amino acids. The germline CDR1 and CDR2 sequences are ENHRY and SYGVKD. V was pared by 1 base and J by 7 bases, with 5 bases between. The CDR3 loop reads CAISEYGEQYF. The CDR3 coding sequence is TGTGCCATCAGTGAGTACGGGGAGCAGTACTTC.

J is TRBJ2-1 and V is TRBV19, with 9 bases fitting TRBD1. The CDR3 totals 15 residues. Germline V gives CDR1 LNHDA, CDR2 SQIVND (reference sequence). V lost 8 bases to trimming and J lost 7 bases; unmatched junction nucleotides: 12. This CDR3 is CASGTPGQGNNEQFF. Written as DNA, the CDR3 is TGTGCCAGTGGCACACCGGGACAGGGCAATAATGAGCAGTTCTTC. Variable domain in full (rest from reference TRBV19 and TRBJ2-1): DGGITQSPKYLFRKEGQNVTLSCEQNLNHDAMYWYRQDPGQGLRLIYYSQIVNDFQKGDIAEGYSVSREKKESFPLTVTSAQKNPTAFYLCASGTPGQGNNEQFFGPGTRLTVL.

This clone has a handful of counts. This sample includes further DNA sequences coding for the same CDR3. The V call is TRBV30, the J call TRBJ1-5, with a possible D match to TRBD1 (5 bases). V was cut by 0 bases and J by 7 bases, with 10 bases left in between. The V gene's germline CDR1 is GTSNPN and CDR2 SVGIG (reference sequence). This CDR3 has 13 residues. The CDR3 region has the DNA TGTGCCTGGAGTGTAGGAGGGGACCAGCCCCAGCATTTT. Protein product: CAWSVGGDQPQHF.

This clone appeared a few times. The chain carries TRBV4-2 and TRBJ1-5, with D uncertain. CDR1 LGHNA and CDR2 YNFKEQ come from the germline V gene. Between the trimmed V and J ends, which lost 0 bases and 2 bases, there was a span of 8 bases. CDR3 length equals 15 residues. The CDR3 loop is CASSQDLYGNQPQHF. CDR3 DNA sequence: TGTGCCAGCAGCCAAGACCTTTATGGCAATCAGCCCCAGCATTTT.

The chain has TRBV5-6 and TRBJ2-5, with D perhaps TRBD1 (7 bases). V was trimmed by 3 bases and J by 5 bases, leaving 14 bases between them. Germline V gene sequence: CDR1 SGHDT, CDR2 YYEEEE. This CDR3 has 14 residues. CDR3 in amino acids: CASSSTGRSETQYF. As DNA, the CDR3 is TGTGCCAGCAGCTCGACAGGGAGGAGCGAGACCCAGTACTTC. Based on the CDR3 plus reference TRBV5-6 and TRBJ2-5, the full variable domain is DAGVTQSPTHLIKTRGQQVTLRCSPKSGHDTVSWYQQALGQGPQFIFQYYEEEERQRGNFPDRFSGHQFPNYSSELNVNALLLGDSALYLCASSSTGRSETQYFGPGTRLLVL.

This clone has more than one count but fewer than ten. The chain links TRBV30 to TRBJ2-5, with 9 positions matching TRBD1. This CDR3 is 13 amino acids long. The junction had 4 bases not matched to a gene; V was cut back by 4 bases and J by 4 bases. CDR1 GTSNPN and CDR2 SVGIG come from the germline V gene (reference sequence). DNA for the CDR3: TGTGCCTGGAACCCGGACAGGGGAGAGACCCAGTACTTC. This codes for CAWNPDRGETQYF.

This clone showed up just a few times. CDR3 in amino acids: CASSPAQHEQYF. CDR3 in DNA: TGTGCCAGCAGCCCCGCACAGCACGAGCAGTACTTC. The chain links TRBV7-9 to TRBJ2-7; no clear D. The CDR3 runs 12 residues. Germline assignment: CDR1 SEHNR and CDR2 FQNEAQ (reference sequence). Trimming took 5 bases from V and 5 from J, leaving 10 bases between them.

This clone was counted a few times. J is TRBJ1-5 and V is TRBV4-2; unclear D gene. The ends were cut back, 6 bases at V and 0 bases at J, with 9 bases in the middle. The CDR3 contains 14 residues. Germline assignment: CDR1 LGHNA and CDR2 YNFKEQ. The CDR3 DNA is TGTGCCAGCAGTCCGACTCGTAGCAATCAGCCCCAGCATTTT. The encoded protein is CASSPTRSNQPQHF.

This sequence joins TRBV28 and TRBJ2-7; D ambiguous. This CDR3 is built from 13 residues. In germline, CDR1 is MDHEN, CDR2 SYDVKM. Trimming cost V 3 bases and J 0 bases, with 6 bases left between them. The CDR3 loop is CASSLPVSYEQYF. DNA of the CDR3: TGTGCCAGCAGTTTGCCAGTCTCCTACGAGCAGTACTTC.

This chain joins TRBV19 and TRBJ1-2, with TRBD1 matching 7 bases. CDR3 length: 16 amino acids. The germline CDR1 and CDR2 sequences are LNHDA and SQIVND (reference sequence). J was trimmed by 4 bases and V by 6 bases; bases with no gene match: 14. DNA for the CDR3: TGTGCCAGTAGAATCGGAGGGGGCGGACTCTCCTATGGCTACACCTTC. This codes for CASRIGGGGLSYGYTF.

The CDR3 region is CAGGFRNQPQHF. The CDR3 nucleotides read TGCGCCGGGGGGTTTCGCAATCAGCCCCAGCATTTT. The rearrangement links TRBV23-1 to TRBJ1-5, with a possible D match to TRBD1 (5 bases). TRBV23-1 belongs to the ORF category, with a function that is uncertain. This CDR3 is built from 12 residues. Trimming pared 11 bases from V and 2 bases from J, leaving 10 bases between.

This clone was seen more than once but under ten times. Here the CDR3 DNA reads TGTGCCAGCAGTCGTCTCGATGAGCAGTTCTTC. Its translation is CASSRLDEQFF. The J gene is TRBJ2-1, the V gene TRBV9; D unclear. Looked up from germline, CDR1 is SGDLS and CDR2 is YYNGEE. Trimming cost V 5 bases and J 8 bases, with 8 bases left between them. There are 11 residues in the CDR3.